This is a list of T cell receptor beta chains from one sample in a study of blood T cells in healthy people across ages. TCRdb re-analysed the 5' RACE reads in MiXCR, keeping a single row per CDR3 protein. The sample shows over a million distinct CDR3 sequences, approximately 63% of them seen only once. The source material was blood. The receptors stem from a man younger than 35 in good health. Both conserved end residues are part of each CDR3. The order of the fields is CDR3 protein, CDR3 DNA, clone size, V gene, J gene, D gene. D genes are given only for firm matches. Not every row has a clone size; where given, it reads once, few, many or a size class.

CDR3: CASRPPNQPQHF; DNA: TGTGCCAGCAGGCCCCCGAATCAGCCCCAGCATTTT; size: NA; V: TRBV6-2/TRBV6-3; J: TRBJ1-5; D: NA
CDR3: CATGDEGLFYNEQFF; DNA: TGTGCCACGGGGGACGAGGGGCTATTCTACAATGAGCAGTTCTTC; size: NA; V: TRBV15; J: TRBJ2-1; D: NA
CDR3: CSADRLNLPQHF; DNA: TGCAGTGCTGACAGGTTGAATCTGCCCCAGCATTTT; size: few; V: TRBV20-1; J: TRBJ1-5; D: NA
CDR3: CASRLAGGSDEQFF; DNA: TGTGCCAGCAGGCTAGCGGGAGGGAGCGATGAGCAGTTCTTC; size: few; V: TRBV12-3/TRBV12-4; J: TRBJ2-1; D: TRBD2
CDR3: CSAQGGADTEAFF; DNA: TGCAGCGCCCAGGGGGGGGCGGATACCGAAGCTTTCTTT; size: NA; V: TRBV29-1; J: TRBJ1-1; D: TRBD1
CDR3: CASSGAMLRNGSSYEQYF; DNA: TGTGCCAGCAGTGGGGCTATGCTAAGGAATGGATCCTCCTACGAGCAGTACTTC; size: once; V: TRBV28; J: TRBJ2-7; D: NA
CDR3: CASSWETRSGGPQYF; DNA: TGTGCCAGCAGTTGGGAGACTAGATCCGGAGGACCGCAGTATTTT; size: NA; V: TRBV6-6; J: TRBJ2-3; D: NA
CDR3: CASSLGSGGAEQFF; DNA: TGTGCCAGCAGCTTAGGTAGCGGGGGGGCGGAACAGTTCTTC; size: NA; V: TRBV7-2; J: TRBJ2-1; D: TRBD2
CDR3: CASRAKDSSYEQYF; DNA: TGTGCCAGCAGGGCAAAGGACAGCTCCTACGAGCAGTACTTC; size: NA; V: TRBV7-9; J: TRBJ2-7; D: NA
CDR3: CASSLESQGRVYEQYF; DNA: TGTGCCAGCAGCTTAGAATCCCAGGGACGGGTCTACGAGCAGTACTTC; size: NA; V: TRBV7-2; J: TRBJ2-7; D: NA
CDR3: CNADSYGRSYEQYF; DNA: TGCAACGCTGACAGTTACGGGCGCTCCTACGAGCAGTACTTC; size: NA; V: TRBV29-1; J: TRBJ2-7; D: NA
CDR3: CSLTGGGASTDTQYF; DNA: TGCAGTCTAACGGGGGGCGGAGCCTCCACAGATACGCAGTATTTT; size: once; V: TRBV20-1; J: TRBJ2-3; D: NA
CDR3: CASRPRGSSYNSPLHF; DNA: TGTGCCAGCAGGCCCCGGGGGAGCTCCTATAATTCACCCCTCCACTTT; size: NA; V: TRBV6-6; J: TRBJ1-6; D: NA
CDR3: CASEDGYEQYF; DNA: TGTGCCAGCGAAGACGGCTACGAGCAGTACTTC; size: once; V: TRBV9; J: TRBJ2-7; D: NA
CDR3: CASSHPGQLAKNIQYF; DNA: TGTGCCAGCAGTCATCCGGGACAGCTAGCCAAAAACATTCAGTACTTC; size: once; V: TRBV28; J: TRBJ2-4; D: TRBD1
CDR3: CASSLVGSNEQFF; DNA: TGTGCCAGCAGCTTAGTAGGCAGCAATGAGCAGTTCTTC; size: NA; V: TRBV5-5; J: TRBJ2-1; D: NA
CDR3: CSVEREGLPSTDTQYF; DNA: TGCAGCGTTGAACGGGAGGGACTACCGAGCACAGATACGCAGTATTTT; size: NA; V: TRBV29-1; J: TRBJ2-3; D: TRBD2
CDR3: CASSPTPAPSNEQFF; DNA: TGTGCCAGCAGTCCCACCCCTGCCCCTAGCAATGAGCAGTTCTTC; size: NA; V: TRBV6-2/TRBV6-3; J: TRBJ2-1; D: NA
CDR3: CAWSVLNGLDEQFF; DNA: TGTGCCTGGAGTGTACTTAACGGGTTGGATGAGCAGTTCTTC; size: NA; V: TRBV30; J: TRBJ2-1; D: NA
CDR3: CSATRDSSYEQYF; DNA: TGCAGTGCTACCAGGGACTCCTCCTACGAGCAGTACTTC; size: few; V: TRBV20-1; J: TRBJ2-7; D: NA
CDR3: CASRPGGPYGYTF; DNA: TGTGCCAGCAGACCAGGGGGCCCCTATGGCTACACCTTC; size: once; V: TRBV5-4; J: TRBJ1-2; D: TRBD1
CDR3: CASSQVRDYLYEQYF; DNA: TGCGCCAGCAGCCAAGTCCGGGACTATCTCTACGAGCAGTACTTC; size: NA; V: TRBV4-3; J: TRBJ2-7; D: TRBD2
CDR3: CASSERSLQETQYF; DNA: TGTGCCAGCAGCGAGAGGAGCCTACAAGAGACCCAGTACTTC; size: NA; V: TRBV6-5; J: TRBJ2-5; D: NA
CDR3: CASSQAPGTSPYNEQFF; DNA: TGTGCCAGCAGCCAAGCCCCCGGGACTAGCCCCTACAATGAGCAGTTCTTC; size: NA; V: TRBV4-2; J: TRBJ2-1; D: TRBD2
CDR3: CASSQAASATNEKLFF; DNA: TGCGCCAGCAGCCAAGCGGCTTCTGCAACTAATGAAAAACTGTTTTTT; size: NA; V: TRBV4-1; J: TRBJ1-4; D: NA
CDR3: CASSYGSGGKGYEQYF; DNA: TGTGCCAGCAGTTATGGTAGCGGGGGGAAGGGCTACGAGCAGTACTTC; size: NA; V: TRBV6-5; J: TRBJ2-7; D: TRBD2
CDR3: CSVESPQLAGGPRRQYF; DNA: TGCAGCGTTGAATCCCCCCAACTAGCGGGAGGGCCTAGGAGGCAGTACTTC; size: NA; V: TRBV29-1; J: TRBJ2-4; D: TRBD2
CDR3: CASSQGTQGDPRTDTQYF; DNA: TGCGCCAGCAGCCAAGGGACACAGGGGGATCCTCGCACAGATACGCAGTATTTT; size: NA; V: TRBV4-1; J: TRBJ2-3; D: TRBD1
CDR3: CATSRRPQGVDEQYF; DNA: TGTGCCACTAGCAGACGGCCCCAGGGGGTCGACGAGCAGTACTTC; size: NA; V: TRBV15; J: TRBJ2-7; D: TRBD1
CDR3: CASSHNRGRGANEKLFF; DNA: TGCGCCAGCAGCCACAACAGGGGGCGAGGAGCTAATGAAAAACTGTTTTTT; size: NA; V: TRBV4-3; J: TRBJ1-4; D: TRBD1
CDR3: CASSNQPQHF; DNA: TGTGCCAGCTCTAATCAGCCCCAGCATTTT; size: few; V: TRBV27; J: TRBJ1-5; D: NA
CDR3: CSAGVPFIQGKGYEQYF; DNA: TGCAGTGCTGGAGTCCCCTTCATACAGGGGAAGGGGTACGAGCAGTACTTC; size: once; V: TRBV20-1; J: TRBJ2-7; D: TRBD1
CDR3: CASSRDSKDTQYF; DNA: TGTGCCAGCAGCAGGGACAGCAAGGATACGCAGTATTTT; size: few; V: TRBV21-1; J: TRBJ2-3; D: NA
CDR3: CASRKSNNEQFF; DNA: TGTGCCAGCAGGAAATCCAACAATGAGCAGTTCTTC; size: once; V: TRBV12-3/TRBV12-4; J: TRBJ2-1; D: NA
CDR3: CASSNQQVSCTF; DNA: TGTGCCAGCAGTAATCAACAGGTTTCCTGCACATTC; size: NA; V: TRBV12-3/TRBV12-4; J: TRBJ1-2; D: NA
CDR3: CSVEMEGPVEQFF; DNA: TGCAGCGTTGAGATGGAGGGGCCGGTAGAGCAGTTCTTC; size: NA; V: TRBV29-1; J: TRBJ2-1; D: NA
CDR3: CASSFWGGGETQYF; DNA: TGTGCCAGCAGTTTCTGGGGCGGGGGAGAGACCCAGTACTTC; size: NA; V: TRBV12-3/TRBV12-4; J: TRBJ2-5; D: TRBD2
CDR3: CSVTRGAYNEQFF; DNA: TGCAGTGTCACGCGGGGGGCCTACAATGAGCAGTTCTTC; size: NA; V: TRBV20-1; J: TRBJ2-1; D: TRBD2
CDR3: CASSDGQGGITDTQYF; DNA: TGCGCCAGCAGCGACGGACAGGGGGGAATCACAGATACGCAGTATTTT; size: NA; V: TRBV5-1; J: TRBJ2-3; D: TRBD1
CDR3: CASSKALYLPNTEAFF; DNA: TGTGCCAGCAGCAAAGCGCTGTACCTCCCGAACACTGAAGCTTTCTTT; size: few; V: TRBV21-1; J: TRBJ1-1; D: NA
CDR3: CASRPLQGDYGYTF; DNA: TGTGCCAGCAGACCCCTTCAGGGCGACTATGGCTACACCTTC; size: few; V: TRBV7-9; J: TRBJ1-2; D: NA
CDR3: CASSSGLRRQFF; DNA: TGTGCCAGCAGCTCCGGACTCCGCCGCCAGTTCTTC; size: NA; V: TRBV11-2; J: TRBJ2-1; D: NA
CDR3: CASSLTGGEKLFF; DNA: TGTGCCAGCAGTTTAACGGGGGGAGAAAAACTGTTTTTT; size: NA; V: TRBV28; J: TRBJ1-4; D: NA
CDR3: CASTPSGSRTDTQYF; DNA: TGTGCCAGCACTCCATCGGGTTCCCGCACAGATACGCAGTATTTT; size: NA; V: TRBV27; J: TRBJ2-3; D: NA
CDR3: CSARPRIGEQYF; DNA: TGCAGTGCTAGACCAAGGATTGGCGAGCAGTACTTC; size: once; V: TRBV20-1; J: TRBJ2-7; D: NA
CDR3: CSAIDVTGELFF; DNA: TGCAGCGCAATTGATGTCACCGGGGAGCTGTTTTTT; size: NA; V: TRBV29-1; J: TRBJ2-2; D: NA